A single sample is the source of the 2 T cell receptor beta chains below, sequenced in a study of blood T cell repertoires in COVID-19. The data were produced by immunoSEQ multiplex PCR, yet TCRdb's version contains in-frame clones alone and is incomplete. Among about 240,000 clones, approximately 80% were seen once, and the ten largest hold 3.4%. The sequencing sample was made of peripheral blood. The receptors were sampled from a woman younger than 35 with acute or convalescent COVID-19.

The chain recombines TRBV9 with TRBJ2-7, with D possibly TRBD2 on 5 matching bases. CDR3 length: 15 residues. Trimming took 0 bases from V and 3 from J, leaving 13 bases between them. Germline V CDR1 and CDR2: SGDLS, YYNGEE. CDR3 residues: CASSVDSRAGYEQYF. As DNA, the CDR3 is TGTGCCAGCAGCGTAGATTCGCGGGCGGGCTACGAGCAGTACTTC. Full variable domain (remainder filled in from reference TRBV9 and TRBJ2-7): DSGVTQTPKHLITATGQRVTLRCSPRSGDLSVYWYQQSLDQGLQFLIQYYNGEERAKGNILERFSAQQFPDLHSELNLSSLELGDSALYFCASSVDSRAGYEQYFGPGTRLTVT.

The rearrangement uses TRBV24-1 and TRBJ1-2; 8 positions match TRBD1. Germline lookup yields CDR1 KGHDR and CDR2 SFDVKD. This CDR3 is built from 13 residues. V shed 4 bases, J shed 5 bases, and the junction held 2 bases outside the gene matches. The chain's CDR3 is CATSETGEYGYTF. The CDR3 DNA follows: TGTGCCACCAGTGAGACAGGGGAGTATGGCTACACCTTC.